This entry lists 22 T cell receptor beta chains sequenced from one sample in a study of pediatric ulcerative colitis. Sequencing used immunoSEQ multiplex PCR; TCRdb keeps in-frame clones, though not all of them. The table records 30,000 or so clones, 80% to 85% of them present only once. Rectal tissue came from one to two pinch biopsies taken at colonoscopy. Source material: gut tissue. The receptors here all came from a boy younger than 18 with mild ulcerative colitis.

J is TRBJ1-1 and V is TRBV2; D is undetermined. Germline CDR1 reads SNHLY; CDR2 reads FYNNEI. V was pared by 7 bases and J by 0 bases, with 9 bases between. This CDR3 comprises 13 residues. In DNA form, the CDR3 reads TGTGCCAGCACCCCAGACTTGAACACTGAAGCTTTCTTT. The encoded protein is CASTPDLNTEAFF.

The genes are TRBV7-6 and TRBJ1-1; D is unclear. This CDR3 is 13 amino acids long. The V gene lost 3 bases and the J gene lost 1 base, with 6 bases spanning the gap. Germline V gene sequence: CDR1 SGHVS, CDR2 FNYEAQ. The CDR3 nucleotides read TGTGCCAGCAGCTTTTCAGAGAACACTGAAGCTTTCTTT. Its protein is CASSFSENTEAFF.

The V and J genes are TRBV5-4 and TRBJ1-2; 10 nucleotides agree with TRBD1. Germline V gene data show CDR1 as SGHNT and CDR2 as YYREEE (reference sequence). Trimming at V came to 4 bases and at J to 1 base, leaving 1 base not matched to a gene. CDR3 size: 14 residues. CDR3 protein: CASSRDRGNYGYTF. For the CDR3, the DNA is TGTGCCAGCAGCCGGGACAGGGGTAACTATGGCTACACCTTC.

The chain carries TRBV30 and TRBJ1-6, with a weak D call TRBD1 (5 bases). Looked up from germline, CDR1 is GTSNPN and CDR2 is SVGIG (reference sequence). V dropped 0 bases and J dropped 8 bases, with 8 bases sitting between them. This CDR3 spans 13 amino acids. The CDR3 DNA is TGTGCCTGGAGTGTGGGGCCCGATTCACCCCTCCACTTT. It encodes CAWSVGPDSPLHF.

This clone was counted a single time. The chain carries TRBV6-1 and TRBJ1-6, with 11 positions matching TRBD1. Per the germline V gene, CDR1 is MNHNS and CDR2 is SASEGT. Unmatched junction bases numbered 15, after V lost 4 bases and J lost 13 bases. CDR3 size: 17 residues. The CDR3 DNA is TGTGCCAGCAGTGCCCGGTGGACAGGGGGCGGGGTCTCGCCCCTCCACTTT. Residues: CASSARWTGGGVSPLHF.

The chain uses TRBV5-1 and TRBJ1-2, with 12 bases identical to TRBD1. CDR3 length: 15 residues. V gave up 7 bases and J gave up 3 bases; unmatched junction bases: 7. Germline values: CDR1 SGHRS, CDR2 YFSETQ. CDR3 sequence reads: CASRDRGRGDYGYTF. CDR3 nucleotide sequence: TGCGCCAGCCGGGACAGGGGGCGTGGTGACTATGGCTACACCTTC.

This chain links TRBV6-1 with TRBJ2-7, with no clear D. The CDR3 has 11 residues. Deletions cut 5 bases from V and 3 bases from J, with 5 bases between. In germline, CDR1 is MNHNS, CDR2 SASEGT. The CDR3 sequence is CASSSRYEQYF. CDR3 in DNA: TGTGCCAGCAGTTCCCGCTACGAGCAGTACTTC.

The chain carries TRBV5-4 and TRBJ1-2, with 7 bases matching TRBD1. CDR1 is SGHNT, CDR2 YYREEE, per germline (reference sequence). V was pared by 0 bases and J by 2 bases, with 1 base of the junction left unmatched. The CDR3 runs 14 residues. The CDR3, as DNA: TGTGCCAGCAGCTTGGACAGGGGAAACTATGGCTACACCTTC. This sequence encodes CASSLDRGNYGYTF.

Concerning this clone itself: Germline and junction disagree at one end, which may indicate a read error. J is TRBJ1-1 and V is TRBV5-6; D remains unclear. CDR1 and CDR2 from the germline V gene are SGHDT and YYEEEE. The CDR3 sequence is 13 residues long. The CDR3 sequence: CASRLVGNTEAFF. DNA for the CDR3: TGTGCCAGCAGGTTGGTAGGGAACACTGAAGCTTTCTTT.

The genes are TRBV18 and TRBJ2-3; D ambiguous. The germline V gene encodes CDR1 KGHSH and CDR2 LQKENI. This CDR3 spans 12 amino acids. Trimming left V 6 bases short and J 1 base short, with 5 bases between. In nucleotides, the CDR3 is TGTGCCAGCTCCCTCGGCACAGATACGCAGTATTTT. Its protein product is CASSLGTDTQYF.

On this clone: At one boundary the junction diverges from the germline segment, which might be a read error. The chain carries TRBV5-1 and TRBJ1-1, with 10 bases identical to TRBD1. CDR1 SGHRS and CDR2 YFSETQ come from the germline V gene. CDR3 length: 11 residues. The chain's CDR3 is CASIPGTGVGF. In nucleotides, the CDR3 is TGCGCCAGCATACCCGGGACAGGGGTTGGGTTT.

This chain joins TRBV5-1 and TRBJ1-2, with 9 bases aligning to TRBD1. CDR1 SGHRS and CDR2 YFSETQ come from the germline V gene. The CDR3 runs 13 residues. V dropped 3 bases and J dropped 8; count of bases not matched to a gene: 5. The CDR3 DNA sequence: TGCGCCAGCAGCTACGGGACAGGGTGGGGCTACACCTTC. It specifies CASSYGTGWGYTF.

The J gene is TRBJ1-3, the V gene TRBV14, with D perhaps matching TRBD1 (6 bases). The CDR3 extends over 15 amino acids. The germline V gene has CDR1 SGHDN and CDR2 FVKESK. V was shortened by 4 bases and J by 1 base, with 11 bases between the two germline ends. The CDR3 sequence: CASSRGTPSGNTIYF. CDR3 coding DNA: TGTGCCAGCAGCCGAGGGACACCTTCTGGAAACACCATATATTTT.

The chain employs TRBV5-1 and TRBJ2-4; 10 nucleotides line up with TRBD2. V lost 0 bases to trimming and J lost 5 bases; unmatched junction nucleotides: 5. The CDR3 is 16 residues long. Germline V gives CDR1 SGHRS, CDR2 YFSETQ. The CDR3: CASSLVASGGQNIQYF. In DNA form, the CDR3 reads TGCGCCAGCAGCTTGGTGGCTAGCGGGGGCCAAAACATTCAGTACTTC. The variable domain in full, completed from reference TRBV5-1 and TRBJ2-4, reads KAGVTQTPRYLIKTRGQQVTLSCSPISGHRSVSWYQQTPGQGLQFLFEYFSETQRNKGNFPGRFSGRQFSNSRSEMNVSTLELGDSALYLCASSLVASGGQNIQYFGAGTRLSVL.

V is TRBV7-8 and J is TRBJ2-5, with D perhaps given as TRBD1 or TRBD2 (6 bases each). The CDR3 covers 15 residues. Germline CDR1 SGHVS, CDR2 FQNEAQ. Trimming took 6 bases from V and 3 from J, leaving 17 bases between them. CDR3 sequence: CASRTSPGAEETQYF. The DNA of the CDR3 is TGTGCCAGCAGGACCTCTCCGGGGGCCGAAGAGACCCAGTACTTC.

The chain is built from TRBV13 and TRBJ2-7; the D gene could be TRBD1 or TRBD2 (6 bases each). V gave up 4 bases and J gave up 2 bases, with 9 bases separating them. There are 13 residues in the CDR3. Per germline, CDR1 PRHDT and CDR2 FYEKMQ (reference sequence). As DNA, the CDR3 is TGTGCCAGCAGCTCCCGGGGGCCCTACGAGCAGTACTTC. Its protein product is CASSSRGPYEQYF. Drawing the rest from reference TRBV13 and TRBJ2-7, the complete variable domain is AAGVIQSPRHLIKEKRETATLKCYPIPRHDTVYWYQQGPGQDPQFLISFYEKMQSDKGSIPDRFSAQQFSDYHSELNMSSLELGDSALYFCASSSRGPYEQYFGPGTRLTVT.

The rearrangement links TRBV5-4 to TRBJ1-1, with a tentative D call TRBD1 (5 bases). The CDR3 totals 16 residues. CDR1 is SGHNT, CDR2 YYREEE, per germline (reference sequence). V lost 4 bases and J 2 bases, leaving 18 bases between the germline ends. The DNA for the CDR3 is TGTGCCAGCAGCGGAGGAAAACAGGTATATAACACTGAAGCTTTCTTT. It encodes CASSGGKQVYNTEAFF.

The J gene is TRBJ1-1, the V gene TRBV29-1; D uncertain. CDR3 length: 14 amino acids. Germline lookup yields CDR1 SQVTM and CDR2 ANQGSEA. V was cut by 5 bases and J by 0 bases, with 13 bases left in between. CDR3 bases: TGCAGCGTTACATTGAAACTGGTGAACACTGAAGCTTTCTTT. Protein sequence: CSVTLKLVNTEAFF.

V usage is TRBV4-1 and J usage is TRBJ1-2, with unresolved D. CDR3 length equals 15 residues. Per the germline V gene, CDR1 is MGHRA and CDR2 is YSYEKL. Trimming took 1 base from V and 3 from J, leaving 12 bases between them. CDR3 in amino acids: CASSQVLAPYYGYTF. CDR3 in DNA: TGCGCCAGCAGCCAAGTTTTAGCCCCCTACTATGGCTACACCTTC.

The V gene is TRBV10-1, the J gene TRBJ2-7, with a tentative D call TRBD2 (5 bases). The CDR3 totals 13 residues. V was trimmed by 5 bases and J by 3 bases, leaving 11 bases between them. Germline V gene lookup returns CDR1 WNHNN and CDR2 SYGVQD (reference sequence). CDR3: CASSTGLSYEQYF. CDR3 in DNA: TGCGCCAGCAGTACCGGACTGAGCTACGAGCAGTACTTC.

V gene TRBV27 combines with J gene TRBJ2-1, with D perhaps matching TRBD1 (6 bases). The germline CDR1 and CDR2 sequences are MNHEY and SMNVEV (reference sequence). The V end lost 5 bases, the J end lost 4 bases, and 9 bases lay between the germline ends. The CDR3 is 13 residues long. CDR3: CASSTTGYNEQFF. CDR3 coding DNA: TGTGCCAGCAGTACGACAGGATACAATGAGCAGTTCTTC.

The chain combines TRBV5-1 with TRBJ2-7; D tentatively reads TRBD1 or TRBD2 (6 bases each). From germline, CDR1 is SGHRS and CDR2 YFSETQ. This CDR3 comprises 15 residues. Between the trimmed V and J ends, which lost 2 bases and 0 bases, there was a span of 12 bases. The CDR3 is CASSLKGGSSYEQYF. The CDR3 DNA reads TGCGCCAGCAGCTTAAAGGGGGGTTCCTCCTACGAGCAGTACTTC.